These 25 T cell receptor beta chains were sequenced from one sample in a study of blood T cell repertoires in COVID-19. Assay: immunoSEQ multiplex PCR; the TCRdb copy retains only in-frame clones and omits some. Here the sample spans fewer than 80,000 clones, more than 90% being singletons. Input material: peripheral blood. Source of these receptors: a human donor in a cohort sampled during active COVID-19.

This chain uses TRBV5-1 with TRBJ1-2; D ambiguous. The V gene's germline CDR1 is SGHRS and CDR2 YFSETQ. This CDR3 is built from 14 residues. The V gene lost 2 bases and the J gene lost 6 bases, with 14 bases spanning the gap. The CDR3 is CASSFRFGADGYTF. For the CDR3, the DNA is TGCGCCAGCAGCTTTAGATTCGGTGCTGATGGCTACACCTTC. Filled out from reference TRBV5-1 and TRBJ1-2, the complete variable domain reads KAGVTQTPRYLIKTRGQQVTLSCSPISGHRSVSWYQQTPGQGLQFLFEYFSETQRNKGNFPGRFSGRQFSNSRSEMNVSTLELGDSALYLCASSFRFGADGYTFGSGTRLTVV.

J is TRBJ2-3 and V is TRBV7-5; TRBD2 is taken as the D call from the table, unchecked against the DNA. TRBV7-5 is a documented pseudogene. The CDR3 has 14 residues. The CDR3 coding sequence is TGTGCCAGAAGCTTATTCCCCTCCCCAGATACGCAGTATTTT. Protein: CARSLFPSPDTQYF.

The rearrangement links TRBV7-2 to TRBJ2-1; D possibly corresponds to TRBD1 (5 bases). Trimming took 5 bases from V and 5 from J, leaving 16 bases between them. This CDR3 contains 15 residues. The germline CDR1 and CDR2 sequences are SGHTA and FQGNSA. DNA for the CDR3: TGTGCCAGCAGCGAAGCCTGGGGCCCGAACAATGAGCAGTTCTTC. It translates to CASSEAWGPNNEQFF.

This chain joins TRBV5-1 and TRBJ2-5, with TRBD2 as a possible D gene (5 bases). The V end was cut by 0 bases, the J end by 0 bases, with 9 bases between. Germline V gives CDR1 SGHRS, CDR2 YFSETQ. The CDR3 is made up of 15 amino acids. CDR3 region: CASSLALRDQETQYF. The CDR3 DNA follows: TGCGCCAGCAGCTTGGCGTTGCGGGACCAAGAGACCCAGTACTTC.

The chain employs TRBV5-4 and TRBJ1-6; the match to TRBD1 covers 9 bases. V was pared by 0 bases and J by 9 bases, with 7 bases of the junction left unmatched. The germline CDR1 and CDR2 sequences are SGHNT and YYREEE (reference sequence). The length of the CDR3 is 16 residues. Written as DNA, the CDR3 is TGTGCCAGCAGCTTGGGACAGGACAGGGGAAGTTCACCCCTCCACTTT. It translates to CASSLGQDRGSSPLHF.

The CDR3 coding sequence is TGTGCCACGGGGGACAGGGGTTACGAGCAGTACTTC. It yields the protein CATGDRGYEQYF. V gene TRBV10-3 combines with J gene TRBJ2-7; TRBD1 aligns across 10 bases. In germline, CDR1 is ENHRY, CDR2 SYGVKD. This CDR3 region has 12 residues. After removal of 10 bases from V and 4 bases from J, the junction contained 4 bases not matched to a gene.

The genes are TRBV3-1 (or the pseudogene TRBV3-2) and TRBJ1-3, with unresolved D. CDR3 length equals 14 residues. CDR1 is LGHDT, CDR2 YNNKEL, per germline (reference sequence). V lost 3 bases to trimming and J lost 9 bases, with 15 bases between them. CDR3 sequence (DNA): TGTGCCAGCAGCCACGGTGCCTCTTCCGGCACCATATATTTT. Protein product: CASSHGASSGTIYF.

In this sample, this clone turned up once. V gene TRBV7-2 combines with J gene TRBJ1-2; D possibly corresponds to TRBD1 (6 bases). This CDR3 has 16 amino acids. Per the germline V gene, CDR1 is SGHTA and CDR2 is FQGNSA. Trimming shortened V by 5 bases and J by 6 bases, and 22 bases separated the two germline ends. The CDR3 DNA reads TGTGCCAGCAGCCAAACACTTGCTCAGGGGAGCAATGGCTACACCTTC. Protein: CASSQTLAQGSNGYTF.

The CDR3 here is CAWSAGTVQRGNTIYF. CDR3 nucleotides: TGTGCCTGGAGTGCCGGGACAGTACAAAGAGGGAACACCATATATTTT. The chain employs TRBV30 and TRBJ1-3, with 7 bases identical to TRBD1. From germline, CDR1 is GTSNPN and CDR2 SVGIG (reference sequence). The V and J ends lost 1 base and 7 bases, in that order; junction bases with no gene match: 13. This CDR3 contains 16 residues.

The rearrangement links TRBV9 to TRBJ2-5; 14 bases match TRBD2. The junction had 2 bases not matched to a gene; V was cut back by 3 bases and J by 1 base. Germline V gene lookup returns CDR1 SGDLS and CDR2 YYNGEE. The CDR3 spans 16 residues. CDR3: CASSAGTSGGQETQYF. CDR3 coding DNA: TGTGCCAGCAGCGCAGGGACTAGCGGGGGCCAAGAGACCCAGTACTTC.

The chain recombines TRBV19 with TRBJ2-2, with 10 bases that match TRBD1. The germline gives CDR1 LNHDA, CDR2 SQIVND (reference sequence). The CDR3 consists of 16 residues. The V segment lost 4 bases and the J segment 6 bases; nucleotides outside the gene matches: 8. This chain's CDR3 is CASSTRQGAVSGELFF. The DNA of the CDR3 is TGTGCCAGTAGTACCAGACAGGGGGCGGTTTCCGGGGAGCTGTTTTTT.

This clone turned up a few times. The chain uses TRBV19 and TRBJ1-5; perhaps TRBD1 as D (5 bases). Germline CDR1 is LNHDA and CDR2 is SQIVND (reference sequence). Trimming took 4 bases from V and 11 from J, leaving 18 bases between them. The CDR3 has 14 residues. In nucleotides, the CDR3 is TGTGCCAGTAGTACCCCCACAGGTGGGAAAGCCCAGCATTTT. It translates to CASSTPTGGKAQHF.

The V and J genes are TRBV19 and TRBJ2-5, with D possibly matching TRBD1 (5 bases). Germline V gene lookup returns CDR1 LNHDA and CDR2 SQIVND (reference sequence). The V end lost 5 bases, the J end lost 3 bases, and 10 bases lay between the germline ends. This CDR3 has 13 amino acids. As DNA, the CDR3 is TGTGCCAGTAGTTTTCAGACAGAAGAGACCCAGTACTTC. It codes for CASSFQTEETQYF.

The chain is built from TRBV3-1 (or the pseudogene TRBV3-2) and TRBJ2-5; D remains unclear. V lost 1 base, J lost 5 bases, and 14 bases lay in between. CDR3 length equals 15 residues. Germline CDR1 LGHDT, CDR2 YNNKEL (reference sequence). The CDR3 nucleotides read TGTGCCAGCAGCCAAGCGGCGGTTCGATCCGAGACCCAGTACTTC. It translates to CASSQAAVRSETQYF.

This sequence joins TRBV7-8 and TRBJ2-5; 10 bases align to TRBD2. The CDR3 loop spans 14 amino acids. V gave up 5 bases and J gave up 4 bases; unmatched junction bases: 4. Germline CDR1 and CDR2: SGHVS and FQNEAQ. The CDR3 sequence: CASSPRTSGETQYF. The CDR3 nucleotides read TGTGCCAGCAGCCCACGGACTAGCGGAGAGACCCAGTACTTC.

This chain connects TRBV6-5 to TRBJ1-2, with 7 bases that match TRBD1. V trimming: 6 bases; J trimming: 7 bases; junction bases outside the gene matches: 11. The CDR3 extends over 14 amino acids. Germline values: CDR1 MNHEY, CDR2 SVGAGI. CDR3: CASSPTDRVRGYTF. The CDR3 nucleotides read TGTGCCAGCAGCCCCACCGACAGGGTTCGTGGCTACACCTTC.

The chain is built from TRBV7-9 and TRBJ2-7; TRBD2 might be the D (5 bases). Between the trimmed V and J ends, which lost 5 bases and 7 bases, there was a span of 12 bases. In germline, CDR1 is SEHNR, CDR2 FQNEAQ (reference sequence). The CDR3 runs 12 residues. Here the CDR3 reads CASSPETGEQYF. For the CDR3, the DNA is TGTGCCAGCAGCCCTGAGACGGGGGAGCAGTACTTC.

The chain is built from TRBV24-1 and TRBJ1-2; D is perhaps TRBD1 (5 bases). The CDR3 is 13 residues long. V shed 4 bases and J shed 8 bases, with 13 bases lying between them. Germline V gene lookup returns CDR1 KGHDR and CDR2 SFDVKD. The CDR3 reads CATSESTVGGYTF. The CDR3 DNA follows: TGTGCCACCAGTGAATCGACAGTGGGCGGCTACACCTTC.

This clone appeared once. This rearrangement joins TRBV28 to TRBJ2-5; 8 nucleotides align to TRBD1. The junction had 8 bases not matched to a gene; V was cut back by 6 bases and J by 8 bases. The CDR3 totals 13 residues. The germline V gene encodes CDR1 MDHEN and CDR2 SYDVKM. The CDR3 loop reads CASRVIQGGTQYF. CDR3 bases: TGTGCCAGCAGAGTAATACAGGGGGGCACCCAGTACTTC.

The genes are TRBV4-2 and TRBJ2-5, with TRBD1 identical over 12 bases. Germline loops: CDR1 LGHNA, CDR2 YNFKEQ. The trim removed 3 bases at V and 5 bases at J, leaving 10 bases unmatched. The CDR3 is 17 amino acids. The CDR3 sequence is CASSHQGGTGGVETQYF. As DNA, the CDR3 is TGTGCCAGCAGCCACCAGGGTGGGACAGGGGGCGTCGAGACCCAGTACTTC.

CDR3 region: CASWGQGRRNEQFF. DNA of the CDR3: TGTGCCAGCTGGGGACAGGGAAGACGCAATGAGCAGTTCTTC. The chain links TRBV6-5 to TRBJ2-1; 9 bases fit TRBD1. CDR1 is MNHEY, CDR2 SVGAGI, per germline. V lost 8 bases and J lost 6; bases outside the gene matches: 8. The length of the CDR3 is 14 residues.

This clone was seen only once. The CDR3 loop reads CASSLGYGTWNTEAFF. CDR3 DNA: TGTGCCAGCAGCTTAGGGTACGGTACCTGGAACACTGAAGCTTTCTTT. The V gene is TRBV7-2, the J gene TRBJ1-1; D remains unclear. CDR1 is SGHTA, CDR2 FQGNSA, per germline. The ends were cut back, 1 base at V and 1 base at J, with 13 bases in the middle. The CDR3 has 16 amino acids.

The CDR3 region has the DNA TGTGCCACCGAGAGGGCAGGGGGGAACAATCAGCCCCAGCATTTT. This codes for CATERAGGNNQPQHF. The chain joins TRBV19 to TRBJ1-5; TRBD1 matches 7 bases. The CDR3 is 15 amino acids. Looked up from germline, CDR1 is LNHDA and CDR2 is SQIVND (reference sequence). With 10 bases clipped from V and 3 bases from J, the junction kept 12 bases outside the gene matches.

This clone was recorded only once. CDR3 bases: TGTGCCAGCAGCTTACTGAGCGGGAATGGGGAGCAGTACTTC. It specifies CASSLLSGNGEQYF. The V and J genes are TRBV7-2 and TRBJ2-7; TRBD2 matches 7 bases. Trimming removed 2 bases from V and 7 bases from J; junction bases left unmatched: 8. This CDR3 is 14 amino acids long. Germline V gene sequence: CDR1 SGHTA, CDR2 FQGNSA.

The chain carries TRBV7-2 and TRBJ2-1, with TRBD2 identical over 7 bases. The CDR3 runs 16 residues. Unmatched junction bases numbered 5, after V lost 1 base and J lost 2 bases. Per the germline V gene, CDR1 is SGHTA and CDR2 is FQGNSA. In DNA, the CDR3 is TGTGCCAGCAGCTTAGTCGGCGGGAGTCCCTACAATGAGCAGTTCTTC. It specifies CASSLVGGSPYNEQFF.